This TCR beta chain came from a study of CD8+CD57+ T cells in acquired aplastic anemia. Looking at the study overall: DNA per sorted CD4+ or CD8+ sample ranged roughly 0.19 to 27.4 ug, averaging roughly 3.2 ug.

Selection for sequencing was limited to patients who had shown CD8+CD57+ cell expansion by flow cytometry. With no exception, the patients had severe acquired aplastic anemia. In this sample, this clonotype turned up many times. Its antigen is as yet unknown. Study-level results: Statistical testing detected no significant gap in CD8+ Simpson's diversity between patients and controls. Patients and controls shared 25 to 35 CD8+ CDR3 sequences, which appeared highly expressed in patients and within their immunodominant clones.

Investigators profiled TCR beta VDJ and CDR3 from genomic DNA template. MiXCR was run by TCRdb on the reads, yielding one entry per CDR3 protein. The sample lists over 150,000 distinct CDR3 sequences; roughly three fifths were seen once. Between the trimmed V and J ends, which lost 6 bases and 0 bases, there was a span of 12 bases. The CDR3 has 14 residues. The TCR sequence derives from a human donor with aplastic anemia. The sample comprised sorted CD4+, CD8+, or CD8+CD57+ T cells (not recorded which) from PBMCs. The rearrangement uses TRBV12-3 or TRBV12-4 and TRBJ2-7; D gene ambiguous. CDR3 nucleotides: TGTGCCAGCAGCACCGATGGGGTCTCCTACGAGCAGTACTTC. Its protein product is CASSTDGVSYEQYF.